Sequencing of this TCR beta chain was carried out in a study of breast tumors, draining lymph nodes, adjacent tissues. TCRdb independently ran MiXCR on the multiplex PCR reads; one entry per CDR3 protein. The sample lists under 35,000 distinct CDR3 sequences, approximately 63% occurring once. Study outcomes and limitations: Tumor TCR diversity was below lymph nodes but above nontumor tissue. Most tumor T cells seemingly derive from lymph node, then expand in tumor.

Turning to this clonotype: The antigen is undetermined.

V lost 6 bases and J 7 bases, leaving 12 bases between the germline ends. This CDR3 is built from 12 residues. In germline, CDR1 is DFQATT, CDR2 SNEGSKA (reference sequence). This chain links TRBV20-1 with TRBJ2-2; D possibly corresponds to TRBD1 (6 bases). This TCR derives from a female donor with breast cancer. Some clones in this sample may be carry-over from other donors' samples. The specimen was breast tumor tissue. The chain's CDR3 is CSAVRRGGELFF. The CDR3 nucleotides are TGCAGTGCGGTCCGCAGGGGCGGGGAGCTGTTTTTT.